The next 29 T cell receptor beta chains were all read from a single sample in a study of blood T cell repertoires in COVID-19 (TCRdb year 2020). The library was generated by the immunoSEQ multiplex PCR assay. TCRdb holds this immuneACCESS table with in-frame rearrangements only. Some clones are missing; in checked studies, unresolved V genes explain under half, and the rest has no known cause. The sample table contains hundreds of thousands of clones; only one count was recorded for around 89% of them. Approximately 4.5% of the sample is taken by the ten largest. The specimen sequenced was peripheral blood. The source is a woman younger than 45 with acute or convalescent COVID-19.

This clone occurred once. V and J are TRBV7-3 and TRBJ2-2; D may be TRBD2 (6 bases). Between the trimmed V and J ends, which lost 1 base and 4 bases, there was a span of 13 bases. Germline CDR1 and CDR2: SGHTA and FQGTGA. The CDR3 has 16 amino acids. For the CDR3, the DNA is TGTGCCAGCAGCTTAATGGGGATGGGAGGCACCGGGGAGCTGTTTTTT. It specifies CASSLMGMGGTGELFF.

The chain has TRBV28 and TRBJ2-5; D unclear. V gave up 0 bases and J gave up 0 bases, with 5 bases separating them. The CDR3 totals 14 residues. Per germline, CDR1 MDHEN and CDR2 SYDVKM. Here the CDR3 reads CASSLWAHQETQYF. CDR3 sequence (DNA): TGTGCCAGCAGTTTATGGGCACACCAAGAGACCCAGTACTTC.

CDR3 amino acids: CASSLSTSGGAYEQFF. The CDR3 bases are TGTGCCAGCAGCTTAAGCACTAGCGGGGGGGCCTATGAGCAGTTCTTC. The V gene is TRBV7-9, the J gene TRBJ2-1; 13 positions match TRBD2. CDR3 length: 16 residues. V lost 2 bases, J lost 8 bases, and 6 bases stayed unmatched. CDR1 and CDR2 from the germline V gene are SEHNR and FQNEAQ (reference sequence).

V gene TRBV11-2 combines with J gene TRBJ2-3, with TRBD1 as a possible D gene (6 bases). Per the germline V gene, CDR1 is SGHAT and CDR2 is FQNNGV. Trimming removed 5 bases from V and 3 bases from J, with 12 bases in between. The CDR3 loop spans 14 amino acids. The CDR3 protein is CASSLWTVTDTQYF. CDR3 coding DNA: TGTGCCAGCAGCCTCTGGACAGTAACAGATACGCAGTATTTT. Full variable domain (missing parts from reference TRBV11-2 and TRBJ2-3): EAGVAQSPRYKIIEKRQSVAFWCNPISGHATLYWYQQILGQGPKLLIQFQNNGVVDDSQLPKDRFSAERLKGVDSTLKIQPAKLEDSAVYLCASSLWTVTDTQYFGPGTRLTVL.

V and J are TRBV9 and TRBJ2-5, with D possibly TRBD1 on 5 matching bases. This CDR3 contains 15 residues. Germline V gene data show CDR1 as SGDLS and CDR2 as YYNGEE. V was clipped by 4 bases and J by 1 base, with 14 bases between them. Here the CDR3 reads CASSPGYRLQETQYF. The CDR3 DNA follows: TGTGCCAGCAGCCCAGGATACAGGCTCCAAGAGACCCAGTACTTC.

This chain uses TRBV11-2 with TRBJ2-3, with TRBD2 identical over 14 bases. The germline V gene has CDR1 SGHAT and CDR2 FQNNGV. This CDR3 contains 16 residues. Germline trimming cut 4 bases from V and 2 bases from J; bases unmatched to any gene: 2. CDR3 in DNA: TGTGCCAGCAGCTGGACTAGCGGGGGGCTCACAGATACGCAGTATTTT. Its translation: CASSWTSGGLTDTQYF.

The gene calls are TRBV5-6 and TRBJ2-3; 7 nucleotides align to TRBD2. The CDR3 has 14 residues. Per the germline V gene, CDR1 is SGHDT and CDR2 is YYEEEE. The trim removed 4 bases at V and 4 bases at J, leaving 6 bases unmatched. The chain's CDR3 is CASSPGGGADTQYF. The CDR3 DNA reads as TGTGCCAGCAGCCCAGGCGGGGGTGCAGATACGCAGTATTTT.

The chain has TRBV29-1 and TRBJ2-7, with D tentatively TRBD1 (6 bases). In germline, CDR1 is SQVTM, CDR2 ANQGSEA. V lost 1 base and J lost 6, with 16 bases in between. The CDR3 is made up of 14 amino acids. The CDR3 nucleotides are TGCAGCGTTGAAGTTGGGGGCTCGTTCAGCGAGCAGTACTTC. Amino acid sequence: CSVEVGGSFSEQYF.

The chain has TRBV27 and TRBJ2-1, with D maybe TRBD1 (7 bases). Trimming shortened V by 0 bases and J by 3 bases, and 12 bases separated the two germline ends. Per germline, CDR1 MNHEY and CDR2 SMNVEV (reference sequence). The CDR3 is 16 amino acids. In DNA form, the CDR3 reads TGTGCCAGCAGTTTATCGGGCAGGGGGGACTACAATGAGCAGTTCTTC. Encoded protein: CASSLSGRGDYNEQFF.

The chain is built from TRBV3-1 (or the pseudogene TRBV3-2) and TRBJ1-1, with no clear D. Trimming took 0 bases from V and 7 from J, leaving 9 bases between them. The CDR3 has 13 amino acids. Germline V CDR1 and CDR2: LGHDT, YNNKEL (reference sequence). The CDR3 nucleotides read TGTGCCAGCAGCCAAGATTGGCGGGTTGAAGCTTTCTTT. Translation: CASSQDWRVEAFF.

V gene TRBV27 combines with J gene TRBJ2-6; TRBD1 is a possible D gene (6 bases). There are 15 residues in the CDR3. The V gene lost 1 base and the J gene lost 2 bases, with 6 bases spanning the gap. Germline CDR1 is MNHEY and CDR2 is SMNVEV (reference sequence). The CDR3 reads CASSLWGPGANVLTF. The CDR3 bases are TGTGCCAGCAGTTTATGGGGGCCTGGGGCCAACGTCCTGACTTTC.

The chain is built from TRBV11-2 and TRBJ2-7; unclear D gene. The CDR3 is 13 residues long. Trimming left V 4 bases short and J 0 bases short, with 7 bases between. Per germline, CDR1 SGHAT and CDR2 FQNNGV. The CDR3 sequence is CASSSGASYEQYF. The CDR3, as DNA: TGTGCCAGCAGCTCCGGAGCCTCCTACGAGCAGTACTTC.

The V gene is TRBV11-2, the J gene TRBJ2-7; a weak D match, TRBD2 (5 bases). This CDR3 comprises 14 residues. In germline, CDR1 is SGHAT, CDR2 FQNNGV. V lost 1 base and J lost 5, with 12 bases in between. The CDR3 reads CASSLGMLADEQYF. DNA of the CDR3: TGTGCCAGCAGCTTAGGAATGCTAGCCGACGAGCAGTACTTC.

This clone has only a few counts. The genes are TRBV5-4 and TRBJ2-5; D gene ambiguous. Trimming pared 1 base from V and 3 bases from J, leaving 10 bases between. The CDR3 loop spans 14 amino acids. Germline V gene data show CDR1 as SGHNT and CDR2 as YYREEE (reference sequence). CDR3 DNA: TGTGCCAGCAGCTTGCTCGGCAGGAAAGAGACCCAGTACTTC. Residues: CASSLLGRKETQYF.

V gene TRBV5-5 combines with J gene TRBJ1-4; 9 nucleotides match TRBD1. J gave up 8 bases and V 0 bases, and 11 bases lay outside the gene matches. The CDR3 length is 17 residues. Germline V CDR1 and CDR2: SGHKS, YYEKEE (reference sequence). The CDR3: CASSLARQGGLGEKLFF. CDR3 coding DNA: TGTGCCAGCAGCTTGGCGAGACAGGGGGGCTTAGGGGAAAAACTGTTTTTT.

As to this clone: Within the sample, other DNA sequences also encode this same CDR3. The rearrangement joins TRBV15 to TRBJ1-2; 9 positions match TRBD1. The ends lost 0 bases at V and 7 bases at J; junction bases unmatched: 6. Germline CDR1 reads LNHNV; CDR2 reads YYDKDF (reference sequence). This CDR3 contains 15 residues. DNA for the CDR3: TGTGCCACCAGCAGAGATTTGGGGACAGGGAGTGGCTACACCTTC. Translated, it gives CATSRDLGTGSGYTF. The full variable domain, rest sourced from reference TRBV15 and TRBJ1-2, is DAMVIQNPRYQVTQFGKPVTLSCSQTLNHNVMYWYQQKSSQAPKLLFHYYDKDFNNEADTPDNFQSRRPNTSFCFLDIRSPGLGDTAMYLCATSRDLGTGSGYTFGSGTRLTVV.

The genes are TRBV12-5 and TRBJ2-3; 9 nucleotides align to TRBD2. The CDR3 consists of 15 residues. V gave up 7 bases and J gave up 10 bases; unmatched junction bases: 15. CDR1 LGHNT and CDR2 FRNRAP come from the germline V gene. The CDR3 nucleotides read TGTGCTAGTGAGGGGCTAGCGGGGTCCCTGGGTGCGCAGTATTTT. This sequence encodes CASEGLAGSLGAQYF. Combining the CDR3 with reference TRBV12-5 and TRBJ2-3 gives the whole variable domain DARVTQTPRHKVTEMGQEVTMRCQPILGHNTVFWYRQTMMQGLELLAYFRNRAPLDDSGMPKDRFSAEMPDATLATLKIQPSEPRDSAVYFCASEGLAGSLGAQYFGPGTRLTVL.

This chain joins TRBV6-1 and TRBJ2-7, with TRBD2 identical over 14 bases. The V gene's germline CDR1 is MNHNS and CDR2 SASEGT. Losses at the gene ends were 4 bases for V and 2 bases for J; bases not matched to a gene: 10. The CDR3 is made up of 18 amino acids. CDR3 residues: CASSGGLAGGSAAYEQYF. CDR3 bases: TGTGCCAGCAGTGGTGGACTAGCGGGGGGCTCCGCGGCCTACGAGCAGTACTTC.

A word on this clone: The sample carries other DNA sequences with the same CDR3. This chain uses TRBV7-9 with TRBJ1-1; D is unresolved. The CDR3 spans 14 residues. Trimming took 4 bases from V and 0 from J, leaving 9 bases between them. Germline V gene sequence: CDR1 SEHNR, CDR2 FQNEAQ (reference sequence). The CDR3 nucleotides are TGTGCCAGCAGCTCAACGGTTATGAACACTGAAGCTTTCTTT. Translated: CASSSTVMNTEAFF.

This clone has just one count. V is TRBV7-2 and J is TRBJ2-7; 8 positions match TRBD2. There are 15 residues in the CDR3. The J segment lost 2 bases and the V segment lost 5 bases, leaving 8 bases of the junction unmatched. Germline CDR1 is SGHTA and CDR2 is FQGNSA. The CDR3 nucleotides are TGTGCCAGCAGCCCAGGGGTAGCGGGACCCTACGAGCAGTACTTC. This encodes CASSPGVAGPYEQYF.

The gene calls are TRBV3-1 (or the pseudogene TRBV3-2) and TRBJ1-4; 9 positions match TRBD1. This CDR3 has 14 residues. V lost 4 bases to trimming and J lost 8 bases; unmatched junction nucleotides: 5. Per germline, CDR1 LGHDT and CDR2 YNNKEL (reference sequence). CDR3 nucleotides: TGTGCCAGCAGCCCCCGGGACAGGGACGAAAAACTGTTTTTT. Amino acid sequence: CASSPRDRDEKLFF.

The DNA of the CDR3 is TGCGCCAGCAGCTATATAGGGGGAAATGAAAAACTGTTTTTT. It encodes CASSYIGGNEKLFF. The rearrangement links TRBV5-1 to TRBJ1-4; D possibly corresponds to TRBD1 (6 bases). The CDR3 runs to 14 residues. The V gene lost 3 bases and the J gene lost 5 bases, with 11 bases spanning the gap. Per the germline V gene, CDR1 is SGHRS and CDR2 is YFSETQ. Combining the CDR3 with reference TRBV5-1 and TRBJ1-4 gives the whole variable domain KAGVTQTPRYLIKTRGQQVTLSCSPISGHRSVSWYQQTPGQGLQFLFEYFSETQRNKGNFPGRFSGRQFSNSRSEMNVSTLELGDSALYLCASSYIGGNEKLFFGSGTQLSVL.

The gene calls are TRBV28 and TRBJ1-6; 10 bases match TRBD1. Germline values: CDR1 MDHEN, CDR2 SYDVKM. The CDR3 consists of 18 residues. Trimming at V came to 5 bases and at J to 9 bases, leaving 16 bases not matched to a gene. CDR3 nucleotides: TGTGCCAGCAGTCAAAGACAGGGGGCAGGGAGAGGTAGTTCACCCCTCCACTTT. Its translation is CASSQRQGAGRGSSPLHF.

This chain links TRBV6-1 with TRBJ2-4; 12 nucleotides agree with TRBD2. The CDR3 is 15 amino acids. Germline lookup yields CDR1 MNHNS and CDR2 SASEGT. J lost 8 bases, V lost 2 bases, and 4 bases had no gene match. For the CDR3, the DNA is TGTGCCAGCAGTGAACTCGGGACTAGCGGGTACATTCAGTACTTC. This gives the protein CASSELGTSGYIQYF.

The rearrangement links TRBV19 to TRBJ2-3; 9 nucleotides line up with TRBD2. Germline loops: CDR1 LNHDA, CDR2 SQIVND (reference sequence). V shed 0 bases, J shed 4 bases, and the junction held 5 bases outside the gene matches. The CDR3 runs 16 residues. The CDR3 nucleotides are TGTGCCAGTAGTATAGAGCGGGGGGGCATTTCAGATACGCAGTATTTT. This gives the protein CASSIERGGISDTQYF.

In DNA, the CDR3 is TGTGCTAGTGGTTTTGGACAGGGCGGCACCGGGGAGCTGTTTTTT. Residues: CASGFGQGGTGELFF. V usage is TRBV12-5 and J usage is TRBJ2-2, with 8 bases lining up with TRBD1. Germline-derived CDR1 and CDR2 are LGHNT and FRNRAP. J lost 4 bases, V lost 3 bases, and 4 bases had no gene match. The CDR3 totals 15 residues.

This chain connects TRBV14 to TRBJ2-7; D might be TRBD1 (5 bases). Germline V gene lookup returns CDR1 SGHDN and CDR2 FVKESK. This CDR3 contains 13 residues. Trimming left V 2 bases short and J 7 bases short, with 12 bases between. The CDR3 protein is CASSQRVPGEQYF. The DNA of the CDR3 is TGTGCCAGCAGCCAAAGGGTTCCAGGGGAGCAGTACTTC.

The chain combines TRBV3-1 (or the pseudogene TRBV3-2) with TRBJ1-4, with D possibly being TRBD1 (6 bases). The CDR3 is 16 amino acids. Germline V gives CDR1 LGHDT, CDR2 YNNKEL (reference sequence). The V end lost 3 bases, the J end lost 0 bases, and 11 bases lay between the germline ends. The CDR3 reads CASSHQYRATNEKLFF. The CDR3 region has the DNA TGTGCCAGCAGCCACCAGTACAGGGCAACTAATGAAAAACTGTTTTTT.

The chain couples TRBV2 to TRBJ1-1, with TRBD1 matching over 9 bases. In germline, CDR1 is SNHLY, CDR2 FYNNEI. The CDR3 is made up of 14 amino acids. V was pared by 1 base and J by 7 bases, with 4 bases of the junction left unmatched. This CDR3 is CASSEGDRAGEAFF. CDR3 sequence (DNA): TGTGCCAGCAGTGAAGGGGACAGGGCTGGTGAAGCTTTCTTT. Full variable domain (remainder filled in from reference TRBV2 and TRBJ1-1): EPEVTQTPSHQVTQMGQEVILRCVPISNHLYFYWYRQILGQKVEFLVSFYNNEISEKSEIFDDQFSVERPDGSNFTLKIRSTKLEDSAMYFCASSEGDRAGEAFFGQGTRLTVV.